These 21 T cell receptor beta chains came from one sample sequenced in a study of early T cells in non-severe SARS-CoV-2 infection. TCRdb itself ran the 5' RACE reads through MiXCR, one entry per CDR3 protein. Of approximately 56,000 distinct CDR3 sequences in the sample, approximately 16% were seen once. Sample: whole blood, taken at baseline. These receptors all stem from an adult who was a healthcare worker with PCR-confirmed SARS-CoV-2 infection or an uninfected control (not recorded which).

The rearrangement joins TRBV4-1 to TRBJ2-5; D uncertain. Germline V CDR1 and CDR2: MGHRA, YSYEKL. The CDR3 totals 15 residues. V lost 1 base and J lost 0, with 9 bases in between. The CDR3 spells CASSQATSDQETQYF. The CDR3 DNA reads TGCGCCAGCAGCCAAGCTACCTCTGACCAAGAGACCCAGTACTTC.

The CDR3 bases are TGTGCCAGCAGTATGACTAGCGGGATCGACGAGCAGTACTTC. It yields the protein CASSMTSGIDEQYF. This chain joins TRBV12-3 or TRBV12-4 and TRBJ2-7, with 11 positions matching TRBD2. J was trimmed by 5 bases and V by 5 bases; bases with no gene match: 5. This CDR3 region has 14 residues.

This clonotype came up a few times. V gene TRBV29-1 combines with J gene TRBJ2-7; tentatively, D is TRBD1 (8 bases). Germline V gene data show CDR1 as SQVTM and CDR2 as ANQGSEA. V lost 5 bases and J lost 4, with 21 bases in between. This CDR3 is built from 15 residues. CDR3 nucleotides: TGCAGCGTTCAACAACGGACAGGGAGGGGGTACGAGCAGTACTTC. Translation: CSVQQRTGRGYEQYF.

V usage is TRBV6-5 and J usage is TRBJ2-3, with D maybe TRBD2 (5 bases). Per germline, CDR1 MNHEY and CDR2 SVGAGI. The CDR3 has 13 amino acids. V shed 7 bases and J shed 6 bases, with 14 bases lying between them. CDR3 protein: CASTSRGGDTQYF. The CDR3 nucleotides read TGTGCCAGCACCTCCCGCGGCGGGGATACGCAGTATTTT.

This clonotype has only a few counts. This chain uses TRBV11-2 with TRBJ1-1, with 7 bases matching TRBD1. The V and J ends lost 5 bases and 5 bases, in that order; junction bases with no gene match: 2. The V gene's germline CDR1 is SGHAT and CDR2 FQNNGV. The CDR3 contains 12 residues. The CDR3 nucleotides read TGTGCCAGCAGCCGGGACAGAACTGAAGCTTTCTTT. Translating it yields CASSRDRTEAFF.

This clonotype was counted between two and nine times. The chain links TRBV3-1 to TRBJ2-7, with D perhaps matching TRBD1 (6 bases). Germline CDR1 is LGHDT and CDR2 is YNNKEL (reference sequence). The CDR3 runs 15 residues. Trimming took 3 bases from V and 6 from J, leaving 18 bases between them. The CDR3 DNA is TGTGCCAGCAGCCACACCGGGCAGGGGATGAGCGAGCAGTACTTC. The encoded protein is CASSHTGQGMSEQYF.

The table lists this clonotype with a count of one. This rearrangement joins TRBV3-1 to TRBJ1-3; the D is unclear. Germline CDR1 reads LGHDT; CDR2 reads YNNKEL (reference sequence). The CDR3 is 16 amino acids. V was trimmed by 5 bases and J by 4 bases, leaving 18 bases between them. CDR3 sequence reads: CASSGYGLKKGNTIYF. CDR3 DNA: TGTGCCAGCAGCGGCTACGGACTGAAGAAGGGAAACACCATATATTTT.

This clonotype was observed a handful of times. The chain carries TRBV5-4 and TRBJ2-1, with D perhaps matching TRBD2 (5 bases). Trimming stripped 3 bases from V and 7 bases from J, with 17 bases between. The CDR3 contains 15 residues. Germline V lookup: CDR1 SGHNT, CDR2 YYREEE (reference sequence). CDR3 bases: TGTGCCAGCAGCTCCCCGGGATTCACCCAAAATGAGCAGTTCTTC. This translates into CASSSPGFTQNEQFF.

The gene calls are TRBV2 and TRBJ2-7, with D perhaps TRBD2 (5 bases). The CDR3 length is 14 residues. V shed 5 bases and J shed 0 bases, with 11 bases lying between them. Germline CDR1 reads SNHLY; CDR2 reads FYNNEI. The CDR3 DNA reads TGTGCCAGCAGTCTACCGGGGTACTCCTACGAGCAGTACTTC. Its translation is CASSLPGYSYEQYF.

The J gene is TRBJ2-7, the V gene TRBV27; no firm D call. This CDR3 region has 12 residues. Germline loops: CDR1 MNHEY, CDR2 SMNVEV (reference sequence). Trimming shortened V by 6 bases and J by 2 bases, and 8 bases separated the two germline ends. The CDR3 bases are TGTGCCAGCAGCCCTAACACCTACGAGCAGTACTTC. Residues: CASSPNTYEQYF.

This chain joins TRBV19 and TRBJ2-3; 10 bases align to TRBD2. The CDR3 spans 17 residues. Germline CDR1 LNHDA, CDR2 SQIVND (reference sequence). V was pared by 5 bases and J by 2 bases, with 10 bases of the junction left unmatched. Here the CDR3 reads CASSGRPAGGYTDTQYF. CDR3 DNA: TGTGCCAGTAGTGGGAGACCAGCGGGGGGGTACACAGATACGCAGTATTTT.

This clonotype has just a few counts. The chain combines TRBV20-1 with TRBJ2-1; 8 bases fit TRBD2. Germline CDR1 reads DFQATT; CDR2 reads SNEGSKA (reference sequence). Trimming at V came to 3 bases and at J to 4 bases, leaving 8 bases not matched to a gene. The CDR3 has 15 residues. DNA of the CDR3: TGCAGTGCTAGGAAACGGGGGGGAACTTACAATGAGCAGTTCTTC. This codes for CSARKRGGTYNEQFF.

This clonotype was counted between two and nine times. The J gene is TRBJ1-1, the V gene TRBV6-1; 7 bases line up with TRBD1. V lost 6 bases and J lost 2; bases outside the gene matches: 3. Per the germline V gene, CDR1 is MNHNS and CDR2 is SASEGT. The CDR3 has 13 residues. DNA of the CDR3: TGTGCCAGCAGAAGGACAGGTAACACTGAAGCTTTCTTT. It specifies CASRRTGNTEAFF.

The CDR3 nucleotides are TGTGCCAGCTGGACATGGGGGGCCTCCACCGGGGAGCTGTTTTTT. This gives the protein CASWTWGASTGELFF. This sequence joins TRBV6-2 or TRBV6-3 and TRBJ2-2; D tentatively reads TRBD1 or TRBD2 (6 bases each). The CDR3 loop spans 15 amino acids. Germline CDR1 and CDR2: MNHEY and SVGEGT. The V gene lost 8 bases and the J gene lost 4 bases, with 17 bases spanning the gap.

This clonotype was observed a handful of times. The CDR3 sequence: CASSEWRSEGEQFF. The CDR3 coding sequence is TGCGCCAGCAGTGAGTGGAGGAGCGAGGGTGAGCAGTTCTTC. The V call is TRBV10-1, the J call TRBJ2-1; perhaps TRBD2 as D (5 bases). Trimming stripped 1 base from V and 9 bases from J, with 13 bases between. The CDR3 totals 14 residues. The germline gives CDR1 WNHNN, CDR2 SYGVQD (reference sequence).

The chain links TRBV11-2 to TRBJ1-1; 7 bases match TRBD1. CDR1 is SGHAT and CDR2 is FQNNGV in the germline V gene. Trimming at V came to 1 base and at J to 8 bases, leaving 7 bases not matched to a gene. The CDR3 sequence is 14 residues long. The CDR3 region has the DNA TGTGCCAGCAGCTTAGCGGTGGGACAGTACGAAGCTTTCTTT. The encoded protein is CASSLAVGQYEAFF.

This clonotype was recorded a few times. V usage is TRBV5-1 and J usage is TRBJ2-1; TRBD2 matches at 8 bases. V lost 3 bases to trimming and J lost 8 bases; unmatched junction nucleotides: 10. Germline V gene lookup returns CDR1 SGHRS and CDR2 YFSETQ. This CDR3 has 15 amino acids. Written as DNA, the CDR3 is TGCGCCAGCAGCTCGACGGGGGGGCCTCCAGATGAGCAGTTCTTC. It is translated as CASSSTGGPPDEQFF. The whole variable domain, remainder taken from reference TRBV5-1 and TRBJ2-1, is KAGVTQTPRYLIKTRGQQVTLSCSPISGHRSVSWYQQTPGQGLQFLFEYFSETQRNKGNFPGRFSGRQFSNSRSEMNVSTLELGDSALYLCASSSTGGPPDEQFFGPGTRLTVL.

This clonotype was found a few times. The chain is built from TRBV7-9 and TRBJ2-1; D not resolved. Trimming pared 4 bases from V and 9 bases from J, leaving 10 bases between. The V gene's germline CDR1 is SEHNR and CDR2 FQNEAQ (reference sequence). This CDR3 has 12 amino acids. The CDR3, as DNA: TGTGCCAGCAGCTCCCCCGTCAGTGAGCAGTTCTTC. This codes for CASSSPVSEQFF.

As to this clonotype: An end of the junction differs from the germline gene, which may be a read error. The chain joins TRBV5-1 to TRBJ2-1; TRBD1 agrees at 7 bases. This CDR3 comprises 13 residues. The germline V gene encodes CDR1 SGHRS and CDR2 YFSETQ. CDR3 residues: CASSARDSTHQVF. Here the CDR3 DNA reads TGCGCCAGCAGCGCCCGGGACAGTACCCATCAGGTCTTC.

This clonotype was picked up many times. This rearrangement joins TRBV5-1 to TRBJ1-6; 7 positions match TRBD1. This CDR3 spans 16 amino acids. The J segment lost 3 bases and the V segment lost 4 bases, leaving 7 bases of the junction unmatched. Germline assignment: CDR1 SGHRS and CDR2 YFSETQ. The CDR3 DNA reads TGCGCCAGCAGCACAACAGGGGCCATCTATAATTCACCCCTCCACTTT. Translation: CASSTTGAIYNSPLHF.

This clonotype was seen more than once but under ten times. The chain employs TRBV12-3 or TRBV12-4 and TRBJ2-7; 8 bases align to TRBD2. With V trimmed by 7 bases and J by 0 bases, 5 bases remained unmatched. The CDR3 has 14 residues. The CDR3 DNA reads TGTGCCAGCACCGAAGCGGGGGTCTCCTACGAGCAGTACTTC. It is translated as CASTEAGVSYEQYF.